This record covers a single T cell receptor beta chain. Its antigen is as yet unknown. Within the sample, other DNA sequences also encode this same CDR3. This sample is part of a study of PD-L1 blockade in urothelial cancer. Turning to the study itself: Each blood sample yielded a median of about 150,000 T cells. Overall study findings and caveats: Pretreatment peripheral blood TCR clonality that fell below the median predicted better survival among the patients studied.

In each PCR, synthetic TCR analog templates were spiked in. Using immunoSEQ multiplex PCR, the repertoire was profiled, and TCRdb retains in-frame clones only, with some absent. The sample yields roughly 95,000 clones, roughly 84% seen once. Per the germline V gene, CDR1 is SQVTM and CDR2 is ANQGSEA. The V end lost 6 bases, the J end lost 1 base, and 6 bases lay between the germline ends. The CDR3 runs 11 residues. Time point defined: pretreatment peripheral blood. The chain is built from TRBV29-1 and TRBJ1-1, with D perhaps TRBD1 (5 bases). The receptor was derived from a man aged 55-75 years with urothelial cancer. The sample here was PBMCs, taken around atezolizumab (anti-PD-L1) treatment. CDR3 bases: TGCAGCGTCGACAGGAACACTGAAGCTTTCTTT. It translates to CSVDRNTEAFF.